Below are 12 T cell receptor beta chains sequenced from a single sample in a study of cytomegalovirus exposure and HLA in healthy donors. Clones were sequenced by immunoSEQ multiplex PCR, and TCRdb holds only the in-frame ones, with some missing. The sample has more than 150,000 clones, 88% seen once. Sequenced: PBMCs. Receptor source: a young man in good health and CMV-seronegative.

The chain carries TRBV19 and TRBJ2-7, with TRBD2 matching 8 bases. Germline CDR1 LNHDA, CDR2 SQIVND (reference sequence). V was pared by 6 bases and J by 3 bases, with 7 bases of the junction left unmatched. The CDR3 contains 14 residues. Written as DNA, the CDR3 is TGTGCCAGTAGCGGGAGGGCCTACTTCTACGAGCAGTACTTC. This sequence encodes CASSGRAYFYEQYF.

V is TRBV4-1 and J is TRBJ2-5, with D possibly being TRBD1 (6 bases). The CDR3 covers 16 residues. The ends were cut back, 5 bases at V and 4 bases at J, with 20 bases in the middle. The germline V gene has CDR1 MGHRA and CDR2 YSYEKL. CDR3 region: CASSGRDIRGPETQYF. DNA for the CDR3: TGCGCCAGCAGCGGCCGGGACATACGAGGTCCAGAGACCCAGTACTTC.

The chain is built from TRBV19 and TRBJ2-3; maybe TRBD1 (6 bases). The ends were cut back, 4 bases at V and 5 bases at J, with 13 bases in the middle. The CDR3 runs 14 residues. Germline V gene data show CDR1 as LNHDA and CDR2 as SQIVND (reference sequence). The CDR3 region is CASSRGRTQDTQYF. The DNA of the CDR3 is TGTGCCAGTAGTAGGGGGCGGACTCAAGATACGCAGTATTTT. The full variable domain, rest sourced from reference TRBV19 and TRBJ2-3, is DGGITQSPKYLFRKEGQNVTLSCEQNLNHDAMYWYRQDPGQGLRLIYYSQIVNDFQKGDIAEGYSVSREKKESFPLTVTSAQKNPTAFYLCASSRGRTQDTQYFGPGTRLTVL.

CDR3 in amino acids: CASSSEGLPNGNQETQYF. In DNA form, the CDR3 reads TGCGCCAGCAGCTCGGAGGGACTACCAAACGGTAACCAAGAGACCCAGTACTTC. The rearrangement links TRBV5-1 to TRBJ2-5; 7 bases match TRBD2. CDR3 length equals 18 residues. J gave up 0 bases and V 3 bases, and 14 bases lay outside the gene matches. Per germline, CDR1 SGHRS and CDR2 YFSETQ.

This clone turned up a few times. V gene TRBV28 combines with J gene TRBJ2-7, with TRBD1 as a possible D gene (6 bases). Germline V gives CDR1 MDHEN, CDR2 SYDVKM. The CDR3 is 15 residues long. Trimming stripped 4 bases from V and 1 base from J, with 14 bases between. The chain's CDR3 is CASSSDSLRSYEQYF. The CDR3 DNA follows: TGTGCCAGCAGTTCGGACAGTTTAAGGTCCTACGAGCAGTACTTC. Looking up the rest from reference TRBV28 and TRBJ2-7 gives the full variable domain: DVKVTQSSRYLVKRTGEKVFLECVQDMDHENMFWYRQDPGLGLRLIYFSYDVKMKEKGDIPEGYSVSREKKERFSLILESASTNQTSMYLCASSSDSLRSYEQYFGPGTRLTVT.

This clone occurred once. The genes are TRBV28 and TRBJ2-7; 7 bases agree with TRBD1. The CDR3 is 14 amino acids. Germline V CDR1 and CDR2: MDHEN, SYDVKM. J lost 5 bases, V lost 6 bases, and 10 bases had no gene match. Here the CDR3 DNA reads TGTGCCAGCAGCCCTAGTTTACAGGGGAACGAGCAGTACTTC. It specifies CASSPSLQGNEQYF.

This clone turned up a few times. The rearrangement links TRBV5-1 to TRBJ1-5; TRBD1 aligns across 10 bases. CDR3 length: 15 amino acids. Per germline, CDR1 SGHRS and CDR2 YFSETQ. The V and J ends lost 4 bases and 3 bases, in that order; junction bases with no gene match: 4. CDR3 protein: CASSVGQGPNQPQHF. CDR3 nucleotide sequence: TGCGCCAGCAGCGTGGGACAGGGGCCCAATCAGCCCCAGCATTTT.

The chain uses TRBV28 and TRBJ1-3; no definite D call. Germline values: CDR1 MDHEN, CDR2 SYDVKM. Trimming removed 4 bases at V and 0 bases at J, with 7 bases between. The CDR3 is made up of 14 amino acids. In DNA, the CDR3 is TGTGCCAGCAGTTCCCCTTCCTCTGGAAACACCATATATTTT. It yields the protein CASSSPSSGNTIYF.

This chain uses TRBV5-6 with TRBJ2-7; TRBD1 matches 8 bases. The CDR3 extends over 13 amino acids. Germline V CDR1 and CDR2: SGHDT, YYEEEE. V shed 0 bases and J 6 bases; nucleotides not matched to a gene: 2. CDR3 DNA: TGTGCCAGCAGCTTGGGCGACAGGGGCGAGCAGTACTTC. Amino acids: CASSLGDRGEQYF.

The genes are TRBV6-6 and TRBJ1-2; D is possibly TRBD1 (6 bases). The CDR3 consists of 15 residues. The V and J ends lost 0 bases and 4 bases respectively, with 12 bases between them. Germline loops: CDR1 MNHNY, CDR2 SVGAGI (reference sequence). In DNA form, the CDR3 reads TGTGCCAGCAGTTACTCGATTGACAGGAGCTATGGCTACACCTTC. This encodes CASSYSIDRSYGYTF.

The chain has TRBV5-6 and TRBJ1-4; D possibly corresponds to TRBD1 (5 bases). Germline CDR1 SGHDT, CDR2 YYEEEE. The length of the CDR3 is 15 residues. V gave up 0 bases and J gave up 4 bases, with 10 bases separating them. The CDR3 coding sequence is TGTGCCAGCAGCTTGGCCGCGGGGGTTAATGAAAAACTGTTTTTT. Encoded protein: CASSLAAGVNEKLFF.

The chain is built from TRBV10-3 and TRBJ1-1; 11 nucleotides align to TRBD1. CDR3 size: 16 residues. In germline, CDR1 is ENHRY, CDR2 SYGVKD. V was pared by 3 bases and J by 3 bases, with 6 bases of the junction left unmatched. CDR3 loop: CAISDPGTGGDTEAFF. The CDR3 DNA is TGTGCCATCAGTGATCCCGGGACAGGGGGGGACACTGAAGCTTTCTTT.